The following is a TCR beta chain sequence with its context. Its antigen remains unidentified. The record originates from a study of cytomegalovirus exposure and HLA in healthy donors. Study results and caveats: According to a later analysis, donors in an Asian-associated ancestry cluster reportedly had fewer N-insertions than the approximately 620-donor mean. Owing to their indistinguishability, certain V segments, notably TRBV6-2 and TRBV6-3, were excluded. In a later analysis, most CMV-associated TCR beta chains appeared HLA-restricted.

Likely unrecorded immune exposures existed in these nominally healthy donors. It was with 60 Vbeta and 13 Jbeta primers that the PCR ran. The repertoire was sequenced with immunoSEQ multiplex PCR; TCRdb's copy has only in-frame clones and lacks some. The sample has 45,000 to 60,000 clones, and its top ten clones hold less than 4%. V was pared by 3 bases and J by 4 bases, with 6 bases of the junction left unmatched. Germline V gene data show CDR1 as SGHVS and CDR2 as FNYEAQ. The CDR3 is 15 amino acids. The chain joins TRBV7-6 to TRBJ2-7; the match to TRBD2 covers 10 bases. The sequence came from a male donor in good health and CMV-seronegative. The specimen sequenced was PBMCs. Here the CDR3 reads CASSFQREGGYEQYF. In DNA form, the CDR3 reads TGTGCCAGCAGCTTCCAGCGGGAGGGCGGGTACGAGCAGTACTTC. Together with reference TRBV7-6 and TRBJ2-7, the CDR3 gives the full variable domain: GAGVSQSPRYKVTKRGQDVALRCDPISGHVSLYWYRQALGQGPEFLTYFNYEAQQDKSGLPNDRFSAERPEGSISTLTIQRTEQRDSAMYRCASSFQREGGYEQYFGPGTRLTVT.